The sequence of this TCR beta chain was determined in a study of T cell changes during pregnancy in multiple sclerosis. Profiling relied on immunoSEQ multiplex PCR, and the TCRdb table lists in-frame clones only, not all of them. Among around 67,000 clones listed, about 90% were seen once. CDR3 size: 14 residues. Trimming took 0 bases from V and 3 from J, leaving 7 bases between them. Germline assignment: CDR1 SGDLS and CDR2 YYNGEE. This sample comprised peripheral blood, obtained after pregnancy. The receptor comes from a female donor in good health, enrolled as a control in a pregnancy study. This sequence joins TRBV9 and TRBJ2-1; TRBD2 might be the D (5 bases). CDR3 nucleotides: TGTGCCAGCAGCGTAGGCAGCGGCTACAATGAGCAGTTCTTC. Translated, it gives CASSVGSGYNEQFF.